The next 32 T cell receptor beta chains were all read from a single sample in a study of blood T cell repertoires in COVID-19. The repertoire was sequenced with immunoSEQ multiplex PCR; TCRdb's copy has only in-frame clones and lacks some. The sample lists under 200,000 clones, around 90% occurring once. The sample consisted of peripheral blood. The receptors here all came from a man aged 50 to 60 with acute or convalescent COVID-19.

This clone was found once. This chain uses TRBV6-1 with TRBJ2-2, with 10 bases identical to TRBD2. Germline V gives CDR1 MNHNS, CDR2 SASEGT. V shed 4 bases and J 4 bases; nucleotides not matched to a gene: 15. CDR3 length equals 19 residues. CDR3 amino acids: CASSATLVGLAASTGELFF. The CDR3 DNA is TGTGCCAGCAGTGCAACCTTAGTAGGACTAGCGGCTTCCACCGGGGAGCTGTTTTTT.

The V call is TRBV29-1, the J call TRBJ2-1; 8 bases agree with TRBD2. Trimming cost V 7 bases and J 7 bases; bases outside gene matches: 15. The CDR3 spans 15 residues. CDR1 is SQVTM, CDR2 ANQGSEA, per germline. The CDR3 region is CSADGGATSRNEQFF. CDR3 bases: TGCAGCGCTGACGGGGGGGCCACATCGAGGAATGAGCAGTTCTTC.

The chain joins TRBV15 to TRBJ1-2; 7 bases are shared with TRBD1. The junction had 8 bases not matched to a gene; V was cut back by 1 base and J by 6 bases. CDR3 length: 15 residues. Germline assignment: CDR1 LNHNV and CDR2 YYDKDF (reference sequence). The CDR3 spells CATSRGYRGKDGYTF. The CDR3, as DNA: TGTGCCACCAGCAGAGGGTACAGGGGAAAAGATGGCTACACCTTC.

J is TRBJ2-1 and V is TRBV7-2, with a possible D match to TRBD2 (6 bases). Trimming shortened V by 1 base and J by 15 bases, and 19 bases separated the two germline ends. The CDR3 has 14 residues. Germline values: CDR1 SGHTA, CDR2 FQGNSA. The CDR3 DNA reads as TGTGCCAGCAGCTTAGTGGAGCAAGGAGGGTTCCTGTTCTTC. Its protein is CASSLVEQGGFLFF.

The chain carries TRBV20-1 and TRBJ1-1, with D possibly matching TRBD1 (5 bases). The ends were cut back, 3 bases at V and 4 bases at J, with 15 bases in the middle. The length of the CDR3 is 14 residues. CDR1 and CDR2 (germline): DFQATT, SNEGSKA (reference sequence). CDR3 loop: CSASRRGGSTEAFF. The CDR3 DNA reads TGCAGTGCTAGTCGAAGGGGTGGAAGCACTGAAGCTTTCTTT.

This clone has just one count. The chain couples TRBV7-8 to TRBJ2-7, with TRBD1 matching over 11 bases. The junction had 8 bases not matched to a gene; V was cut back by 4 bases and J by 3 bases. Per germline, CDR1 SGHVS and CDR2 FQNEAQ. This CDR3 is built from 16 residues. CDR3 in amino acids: CASSSETGTGGYEQYV. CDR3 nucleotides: TGTGCCAGCAGCTCCGAAACCGGGACAGGGGGCTACGAGCAGTACGTC.

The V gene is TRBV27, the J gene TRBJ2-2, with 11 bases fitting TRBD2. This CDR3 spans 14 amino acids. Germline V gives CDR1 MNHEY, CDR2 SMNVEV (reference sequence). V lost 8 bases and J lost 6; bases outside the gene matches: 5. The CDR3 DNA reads TGTGCCAGCCAACTTAGCGGGAGGGCCGGGGAGCTGTTTTTT. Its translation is CASQLSGRAGELFF.

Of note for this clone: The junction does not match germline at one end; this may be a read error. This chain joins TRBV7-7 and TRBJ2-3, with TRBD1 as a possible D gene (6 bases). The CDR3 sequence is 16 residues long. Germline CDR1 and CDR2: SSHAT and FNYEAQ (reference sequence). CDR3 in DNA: TGTGCTAGCAGCCCAGAGGGAACAGGGTCAACAGATACGCAGTATTTT. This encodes CASSPEGTGSTDTQYF.

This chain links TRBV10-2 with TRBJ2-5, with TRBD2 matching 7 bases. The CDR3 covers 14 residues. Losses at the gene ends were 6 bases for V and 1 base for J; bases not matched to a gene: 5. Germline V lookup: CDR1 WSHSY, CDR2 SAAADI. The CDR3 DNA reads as TGCGCCAGCAGGCGGGAGACCTCCCAAGAGACCCAGTACTTC. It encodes CASRRETSQETQYF.

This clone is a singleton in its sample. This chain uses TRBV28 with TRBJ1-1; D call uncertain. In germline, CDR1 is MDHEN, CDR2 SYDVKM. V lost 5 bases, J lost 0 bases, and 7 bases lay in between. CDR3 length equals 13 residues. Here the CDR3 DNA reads TGTGCCAGCAGTCTCCACATGAACACTGAAGCTTTCTTT. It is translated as CASSLHMNTEAFF.

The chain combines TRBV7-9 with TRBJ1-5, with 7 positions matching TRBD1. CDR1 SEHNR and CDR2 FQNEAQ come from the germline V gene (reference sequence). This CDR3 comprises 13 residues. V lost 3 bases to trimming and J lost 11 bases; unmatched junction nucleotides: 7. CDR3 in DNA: TGTGCCAGCAGCTTGGGACAGTGGGAAGCCCAGCATTTT. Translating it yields CASSLGQWEAQHF. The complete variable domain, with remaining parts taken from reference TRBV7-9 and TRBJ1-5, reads DTGVSQNPRHKITKRGQNVTFRCDPISEHNRLYWYRQTLGQGPEFLTYFQNEAQLEKSRLLSDRFSAERPKGSFSTLEIQRTEQGDSAMYLCASSLGQWEAQHFGDGTRLSIL.

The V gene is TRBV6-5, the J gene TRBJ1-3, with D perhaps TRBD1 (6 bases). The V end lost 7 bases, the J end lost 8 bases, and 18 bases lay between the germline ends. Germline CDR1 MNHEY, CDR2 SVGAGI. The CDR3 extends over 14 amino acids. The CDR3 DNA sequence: TGTGCCAGCACCCCGGGGCAGGGGATTCACACCATATATTTT. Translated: CASTPGQGIHTIYF.

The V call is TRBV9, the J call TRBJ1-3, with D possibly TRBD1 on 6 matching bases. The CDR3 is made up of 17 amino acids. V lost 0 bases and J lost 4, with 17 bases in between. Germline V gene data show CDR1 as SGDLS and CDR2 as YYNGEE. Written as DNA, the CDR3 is TGTGCCAGCAGCGTAGAAGAGGGGGAAAGGGGCGGAAACACCATATATTTT. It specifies CASSVEEGERGGNTIYF.

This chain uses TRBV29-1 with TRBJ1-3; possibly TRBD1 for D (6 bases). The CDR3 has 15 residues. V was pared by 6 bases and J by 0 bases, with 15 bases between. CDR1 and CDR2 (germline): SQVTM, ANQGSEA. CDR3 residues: CSVDHRDNSGNTIYF. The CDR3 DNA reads TGCAGCGTAGACCACAGGGACAACTCTGGAAACACCATATATTTT.

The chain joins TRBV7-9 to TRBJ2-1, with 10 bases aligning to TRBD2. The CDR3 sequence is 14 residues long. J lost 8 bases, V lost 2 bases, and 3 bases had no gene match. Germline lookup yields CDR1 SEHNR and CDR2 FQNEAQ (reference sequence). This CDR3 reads CASSLLAGVDEQFF. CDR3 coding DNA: TGTGCCAGCAGCTTACTAGCGGGGGTGGATGAGCAGTTCTTC. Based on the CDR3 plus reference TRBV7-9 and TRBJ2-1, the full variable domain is DTGVSQNPRHKITKRGQNVTFRCDPISEHNRLYWYRQTLGQGPEFLTYFQNEAQLEKSRLLSDRFSAERPKGSFSTLEIQRTEQGDSAMYLCASSLLAGVDEQFFGPGTRLTVL.

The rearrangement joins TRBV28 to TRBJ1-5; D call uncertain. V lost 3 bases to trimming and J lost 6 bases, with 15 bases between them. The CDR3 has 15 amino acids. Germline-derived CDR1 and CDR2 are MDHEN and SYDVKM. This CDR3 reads CASSFLSGSGQPQHF. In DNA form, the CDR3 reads TGTGCCAGCAGTTTTTTATCGGGTTCGGGTCAGCCCCAGCATTTT.

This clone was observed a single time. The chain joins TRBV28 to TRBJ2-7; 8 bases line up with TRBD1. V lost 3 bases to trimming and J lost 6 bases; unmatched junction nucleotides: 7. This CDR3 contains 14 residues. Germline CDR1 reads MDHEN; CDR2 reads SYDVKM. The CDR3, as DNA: TGTGCCAGCAGTTTCCGGGACAGGCTCTCCGAGCAGTACGTC. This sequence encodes CASSFRDRLSEQYV.

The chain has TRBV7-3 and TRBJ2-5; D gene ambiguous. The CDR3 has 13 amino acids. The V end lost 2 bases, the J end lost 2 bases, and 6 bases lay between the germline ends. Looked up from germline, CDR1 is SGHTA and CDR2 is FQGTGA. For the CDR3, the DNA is TGTGCCAGCAGCTTATCAGGTCAAGAGACCCAGTACTTC. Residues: CASSLSGQETQYF.

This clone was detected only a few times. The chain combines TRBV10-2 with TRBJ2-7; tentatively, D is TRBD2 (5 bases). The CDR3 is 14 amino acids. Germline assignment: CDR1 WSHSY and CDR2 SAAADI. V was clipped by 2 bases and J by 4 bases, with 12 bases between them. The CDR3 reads CASSEGFGEYEQYF. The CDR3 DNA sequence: TGCGCCAGCAGTGAGGGGTTTGGGGAGTACGAGCAGTACTTC.

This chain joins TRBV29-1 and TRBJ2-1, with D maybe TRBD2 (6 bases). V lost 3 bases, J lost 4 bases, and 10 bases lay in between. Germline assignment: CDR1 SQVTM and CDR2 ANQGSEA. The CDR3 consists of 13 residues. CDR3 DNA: TGCAGCGTTGAGATTCTAGCGTACAATGAGCAGTTCTTC. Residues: CSVEILAYNEQFF.

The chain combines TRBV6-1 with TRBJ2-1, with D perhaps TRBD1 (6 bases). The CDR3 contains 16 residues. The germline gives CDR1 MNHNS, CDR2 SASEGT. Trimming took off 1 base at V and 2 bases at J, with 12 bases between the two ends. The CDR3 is CASSEDSGAPYNEQFF. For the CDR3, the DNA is TGTGCCAGCAGTGAAGACTCAGGGGCCCCCTACAATGAGCAGTTCTTC.

CDR3 nucleotide sequence: TGTGCCAGCACTGCGGACAGTTCCTACGAGCAGTACTTC. Amino acid sequence: CASTADSSYEQYF. The chain recombines TRBV7-9 with TRBJ2-7, with D maybe TRBD1 (6 bases). This CDR3 comprises 13 residues. V lost 7 bases and J lost 1, with 11 bases in between. Germline assignment: CDR1 SEHNR and CDR2 FQNEAQ (reference sequence).

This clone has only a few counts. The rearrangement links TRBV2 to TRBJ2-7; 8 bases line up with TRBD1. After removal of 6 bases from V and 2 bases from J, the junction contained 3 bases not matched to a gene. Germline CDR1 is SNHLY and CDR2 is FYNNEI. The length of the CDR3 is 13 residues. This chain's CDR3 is CASRTGVAYEQYF. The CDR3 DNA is TGTGCCAGCAGGACAGGGGTTGCCTACGAGCAGTACTTC.

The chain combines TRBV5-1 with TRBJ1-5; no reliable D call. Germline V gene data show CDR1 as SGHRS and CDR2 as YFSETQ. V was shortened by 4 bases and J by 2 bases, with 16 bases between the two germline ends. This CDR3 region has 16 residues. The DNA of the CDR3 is TGCGCCAGCAGCCCCCCGGACCCGGAGGGCAATCAGCCCCAGCATTTT. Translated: CASSPPDPEGNQPQHF.

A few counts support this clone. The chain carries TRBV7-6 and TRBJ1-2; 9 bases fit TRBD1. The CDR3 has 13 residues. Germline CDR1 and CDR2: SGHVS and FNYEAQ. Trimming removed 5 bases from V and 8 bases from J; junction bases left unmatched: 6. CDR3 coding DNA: TGTGCCAGCAGCAGGGGACAGGGTGGCGGCTACACCTTC. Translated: CASSRGQGGGYTF.

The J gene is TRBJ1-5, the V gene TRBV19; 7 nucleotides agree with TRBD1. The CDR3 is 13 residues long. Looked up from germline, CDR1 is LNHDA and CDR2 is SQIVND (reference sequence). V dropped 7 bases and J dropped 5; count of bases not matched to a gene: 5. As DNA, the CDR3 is TGTGCCAGTACCGGCCAGGGGGATCAGCCCCAGCATTTT. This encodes CASTGQGDQPQHF.

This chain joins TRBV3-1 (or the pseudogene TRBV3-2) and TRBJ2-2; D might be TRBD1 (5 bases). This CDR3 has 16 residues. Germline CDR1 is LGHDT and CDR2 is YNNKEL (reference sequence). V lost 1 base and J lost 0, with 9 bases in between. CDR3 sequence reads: CASSQGGNTNTGELFF. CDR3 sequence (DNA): TGTGCCAGCAGCCAAGGGGGCAACACGAACACCGGGGAGCTGTTTTTT.

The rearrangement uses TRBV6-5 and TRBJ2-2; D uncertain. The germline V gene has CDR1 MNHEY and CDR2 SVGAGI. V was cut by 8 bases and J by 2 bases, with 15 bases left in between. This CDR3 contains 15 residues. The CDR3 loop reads CASELYQLNTGELFF. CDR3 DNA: TGTGCCAGCGAGCTGTACCAACTCAACACCGGGGAGCTGTTTTTT.

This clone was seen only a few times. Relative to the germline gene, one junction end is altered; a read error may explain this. The CDR3 DNA sequence: TGTGCTAGCAGCTTGGAAGCGGGGGGAATTTTGGGTGAGCAGTTCTTC. This sequence encodes CASSLEAGGILGEQFF. The rearrangement links TRBV7-7 to TRBJ2-1, with 9 bases aligning to TRBD2. Germline CDR1 is SSHAT and CDR2 is FNYEAQ (reference sequence). This CDR3 comprises 16 residues.

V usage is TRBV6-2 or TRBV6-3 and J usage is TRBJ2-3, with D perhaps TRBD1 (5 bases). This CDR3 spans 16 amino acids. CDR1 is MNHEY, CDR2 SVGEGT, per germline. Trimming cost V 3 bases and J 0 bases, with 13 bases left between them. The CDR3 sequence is CASSYGEGVSTDTQYF. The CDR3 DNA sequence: TGTGCCAGCAGTTATGGGGAAGGGGTTAGCACAGATACGCAGTATTTT.

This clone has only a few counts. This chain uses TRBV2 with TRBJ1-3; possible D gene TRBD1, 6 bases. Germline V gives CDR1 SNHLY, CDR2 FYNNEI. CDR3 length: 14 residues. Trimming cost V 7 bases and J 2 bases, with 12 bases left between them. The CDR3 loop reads CASKLQGPGNTIYF. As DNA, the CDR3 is TGTGCCAGCAAACTACAGGGACCTGGAAACACCATATATTTT.

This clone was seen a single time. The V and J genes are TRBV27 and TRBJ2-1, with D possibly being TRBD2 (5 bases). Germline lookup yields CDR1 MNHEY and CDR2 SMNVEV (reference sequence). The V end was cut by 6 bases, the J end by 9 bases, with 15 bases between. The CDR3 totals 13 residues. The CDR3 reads CASSPRGTGEQFF. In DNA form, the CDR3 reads TGTGCCAGCAGCCCCCGGGGTACTGGTGAGCAGTTCTTC.